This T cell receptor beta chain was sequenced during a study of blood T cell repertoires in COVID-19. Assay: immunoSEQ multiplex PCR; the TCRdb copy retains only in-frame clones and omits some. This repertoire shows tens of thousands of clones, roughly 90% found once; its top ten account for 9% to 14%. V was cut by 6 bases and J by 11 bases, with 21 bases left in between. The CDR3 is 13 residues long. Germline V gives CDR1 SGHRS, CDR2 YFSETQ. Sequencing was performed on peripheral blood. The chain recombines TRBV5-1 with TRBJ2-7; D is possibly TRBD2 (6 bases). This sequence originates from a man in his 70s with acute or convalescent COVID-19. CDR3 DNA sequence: TGCGCCAGCACCGGGACGGATGGTCGCGGGAAGTACTTC. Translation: CASTGTDGRGKYF.